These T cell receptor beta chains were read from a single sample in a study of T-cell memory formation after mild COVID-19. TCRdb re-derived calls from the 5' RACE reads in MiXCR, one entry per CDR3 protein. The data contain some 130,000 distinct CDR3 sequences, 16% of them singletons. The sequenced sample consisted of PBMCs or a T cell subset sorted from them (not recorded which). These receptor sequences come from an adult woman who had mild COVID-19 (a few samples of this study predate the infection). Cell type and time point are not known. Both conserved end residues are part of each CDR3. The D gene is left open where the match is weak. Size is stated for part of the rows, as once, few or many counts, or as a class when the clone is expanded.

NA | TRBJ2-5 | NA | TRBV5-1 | CASSPQAVQETQYF | TGCGCCAGCAGCCCCCAAGCGGTTCAAGAGACCCAGTACTTC
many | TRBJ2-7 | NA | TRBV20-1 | CSALSGTEYEQYF | TGCAGTGCCCTGAGTGGGACTGAGTACGAGCAGTACTTC
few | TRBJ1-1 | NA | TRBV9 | CASSVGMFGTEAFF | TGTGCCAGCAGCGTCGGGATGTTTGGGACTGAAGCTTTCTTT
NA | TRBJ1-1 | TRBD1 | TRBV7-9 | CASSSGQGHTEAFF | TGTGCCAGCAGCTCAGGACAGGGGCACACTGAAGCTTTCTTT
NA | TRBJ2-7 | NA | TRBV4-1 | CASSPQAAPYEQYF | TGCGCCAGCAGCCCCCAGGCTGCCCCCTACGAGCAGTACTTC
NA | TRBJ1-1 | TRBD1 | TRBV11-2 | CASSALGTGGMNTEAFF | TGTGCCAGCAGCGCCCTTGGGACAGGGGGGATGAACACTGAAGCTTTCTTT
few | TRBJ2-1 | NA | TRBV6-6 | CASSRGTLNEQFF | TGTGCCAGCAGCAGAGGGACCTTAAATGAGCAGTTCTTC
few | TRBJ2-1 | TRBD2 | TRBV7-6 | CASSQGLAGGNEQFF | TGTGCCAGCAGCCAGGGACTAGCGGGAGGGAATGAGCAGTTCTTC
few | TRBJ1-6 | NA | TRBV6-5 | CASSFTRLTNSPLHF | TGTGCCAGCAGTTTCACCAGATTAACAAATTCACCCCTCCACTTT
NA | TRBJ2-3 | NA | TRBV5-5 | CASSLALGAGNTDTQYF | TGTGCCAGCAGCTTGGCCTTGGGGGCAGGGAACACAGATACGCAGTATTTT
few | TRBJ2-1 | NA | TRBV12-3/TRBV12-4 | CASSGDRYSYNEQFF | TGTGCCAGCAGTGGAGACAGATACTCCTACAATGAGCAGTTCTTC
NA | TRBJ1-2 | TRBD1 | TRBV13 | CASSLKQGNYGYTF | TGTGCCAGCAGCTTAAAACAGGGGAACTATGGCTACACCTTC
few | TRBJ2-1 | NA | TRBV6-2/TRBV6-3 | CASSYVGENYNEQFF | TGTGCCAGCAGTTACGTAGGGGAGAACTACAATGAGCAGTTCTTC
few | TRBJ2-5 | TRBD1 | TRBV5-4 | CASSQDRGETQYF | TGTGCCAGCAGCCAGGACAGGGGTGAGACCCAGTACTTC
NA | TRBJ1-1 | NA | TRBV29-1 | CSASPQGRTEAFF | TGCAGCGCCTCTCCCCAGGGGCGCACTGAAGCTTTCTTT
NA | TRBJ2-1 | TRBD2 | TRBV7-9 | CASSLPLGTSDPFF | TGTGCCAGCAGCCTACCCCTCGGGACTAGCGATCCGTTCTTC
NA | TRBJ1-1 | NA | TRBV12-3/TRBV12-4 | CASSSRSRRATRGTEAFF | TGTGCCAGCAGTAGCCGATCGAGACGTGCAACCCGAGGCACTGAAGCTTTCTTT
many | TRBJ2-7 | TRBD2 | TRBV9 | CASNLGGYGEQYF | TGTGCCAGCAACCTGGGAGGGTACGGCGAGCAGTACTTC
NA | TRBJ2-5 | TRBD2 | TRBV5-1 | CASSSRRGGRETQYF | TGCGCCAGCAGCTCGAGGCGGGGGGGCCGAGAGACCCAGTACTTC
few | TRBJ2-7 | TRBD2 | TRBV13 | CASSLGRALAYEQYF | TGTGCCAGCAGCCTCGGGAGGGCCCTGGCCTACGAGCAGTACTTC
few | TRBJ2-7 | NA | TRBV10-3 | CAISEAGKDYEQYF | TGTGCCATCAGTGAGGCGGGGAAGGACTACGAGCAGTACTTC
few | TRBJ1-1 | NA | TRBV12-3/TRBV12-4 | CASSLGPTTEAFF | TGTGCCAGCAGTTTAGGACCGACCACTGAAGCTTTCTTT
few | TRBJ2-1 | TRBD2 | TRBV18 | CASSRTSGGEQFF | TGTGCCAGCTCCCGGACTAGCGGGGGGGAGCAGTTCTTC
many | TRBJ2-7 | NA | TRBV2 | CASSESGIGSYEQYF | TGTGCCAGCAGTGAATCAGGGATCGGGTCCTACGAGCAGTACTTC
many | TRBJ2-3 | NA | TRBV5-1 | CASSLVGPIVTDTQYF | TGCGCCAGCAGCTTGGTTGGCCCGATTGTCACAGATACGCAGTATTTT
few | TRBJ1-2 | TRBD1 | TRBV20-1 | CSARVDRGNYGYTF | TGCAGTGCTAGAGTCGACAGGGGGAACTATGGCTACACCTTC
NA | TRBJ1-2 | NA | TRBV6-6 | CASSTRTDGYTF | TGTGCCAGCAGTACCCGGACAGATGGCTACACCTTC
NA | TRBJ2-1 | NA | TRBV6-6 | CASTPEGNNEQFF | TGTGCCAGCACGCCAGAGGGAAACAATGAGCAGTTCTTC
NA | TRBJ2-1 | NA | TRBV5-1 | CASSRGTYEYNEQFF | TGCGCCAGCAGTCGCGGGACATATGAATACAATGAGCAGTTCTTC
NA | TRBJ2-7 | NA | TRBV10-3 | CAISELGGYEQYF | TGTGCCATCAGTGAGCTGGGGGGCTACGAGCAGTACTTC
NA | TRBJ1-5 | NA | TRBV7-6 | CASSPSGQSNQPQHF | TGTGCCAGCAGCCCTAGCGGACAGTCCAATCAGCCCCAGCATTTT
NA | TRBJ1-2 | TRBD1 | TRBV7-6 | CASSQTNRGGYTF | TGTGCCAGCAGCCAGACCAACAGGGGCGGCTACACCTTC
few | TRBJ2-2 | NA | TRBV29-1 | CSVPDPMGTGELFF | TGCAGCGTCCCGGACCCAATGGGGACCGGGGAGCTGTTTTTT
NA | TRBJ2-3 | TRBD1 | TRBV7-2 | CASSFGTAPDTQYF | TGTGCCAGCAGCTTCGGGACAGCACCAGATACGCAGTATTTT
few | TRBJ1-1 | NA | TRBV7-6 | CASSLGPAVNTEAFF | TGTGCCAGCAGCTTAGGGCCAGCCGTGAACACTGAAGCTTTCTTT
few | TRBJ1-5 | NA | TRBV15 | CATSRGGQISNQPQHF | TGTGCCACCAGCAGAGGAGGACAGATTAGCAATCAGCCCCAGCATTTT
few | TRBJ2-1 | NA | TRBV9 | CASSVANEQFF | TGTGCCAGCAGCGTAGCTAACGAGCAGTTCTTC
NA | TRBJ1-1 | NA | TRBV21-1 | CATLPPTGLPMNTEAFF | TGTGCCACCCTTCCTCCGACAGGGTTGCCTATGAACACTGAAGCTTTCTTT
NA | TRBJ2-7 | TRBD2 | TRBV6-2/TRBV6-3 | CASSYFGLAGGMEQYF | TGTGCCAGCAGTTACTTCGGACTAGCGGGAGGAATGGAGCAGTACTTC
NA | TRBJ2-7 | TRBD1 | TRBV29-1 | CSVEQGATYEQYF | TGCAGCGTTGAGCAGGGGGCAACGTACGAGCAGTACTTC
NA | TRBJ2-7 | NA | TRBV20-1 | CSARDGLNRSSYEQYF | TGCAGTGCTAGAGATGGACTGAACAGGAGCTCCTACGAGCAGTACTTC